These T cell receptor beta chains were read from a single sample in a study of blood T cell repertoires in COVID-19. Here immunoSEQ multiplex PCR was the method, and the copy in TCRdb shows in-frame clones only, minus some. The sample has tens of thousands of clones; approximately 85% are singletons. Sequences were obtained from peripheral blood. These receptors were collected from a human donor in a cohort sampled during active COVID-19. Both conserved end residues are part of each CDR3. The order of the fields is J gene, clone size, V gene, D gene, CDR3 protein, CDR3 DNA. The D gene is left open where the match is weak. Not every row has a clone size; where given, it reads once, few, many or a size class.

TRBJ2-5 . TRBV7-2 . CASSSQGRETQYF TGTGCCAGCAGCTCACAGGGAAGAGAGACCCAGTACTTC
TRBJ1-2 . TRBV5-4 TRBD1 CASSVRQGNYGYTF TGTGCCAGCAGCGTCCGACAGGGAAACTATGGCTACACCTTC
TRBJ1-1 . TRBV5-1 . CASSLTPGAEAFF TGCGCCAGCAGCTTGACTCCGGGGGCTGAAGCTTTCTTT
TRBJ1-5 . TRBV5-1 TRBD1 CASSLEGGQGQPQHF TGCGCCAGCAGCTTGGAAGGGGGCCAGGGTCAGCCCCAGCATTTT
TRBJ1-2 . TRBV7-2 . CASSPSERGGLNTF TGTGCCAGCAGCCCTAGTGAGCGGGGGGGGCTGAACACCTTC
TRBJ2-1 . TRBV29-1 . CSVPTGSYNEQFF TGCAGCGTACCCACAGGGTCCTACAATGAGCAGTTCTTC
TRBJ1-1 . TRBV12-3/TRBV12-4 . CASSQTGRPGAFF TGTGCCAGCAGTCAAACAGGCCGCCCCGGGGCTTTCTTT
TRBJ2-5 . TRBV11-2 . CASSWRGRGETQYF TGTGCCAGCAGCTGGAGGGGGCGGGGAGAGACCCAGTACTTC
TRBJ2-1 . TRBV6-5 TRBD2 CASSRTSEAYNEQFF TGTGCCAGCAGCCGTACTAGCGAAGCCTACAATGAGCAGTTCTTC
TRBJ1-1 . TRBV28 TRBD1 CASSPQRGQNTEAFF TGTGCCAGCAGTCCCCAGAGGGGGCAGAACACTGAAGCTTTCTTT
TRBJ2-7 . TRBV14 TRBD1 CASSQPGQGRYEQYF TGTGCCAGCAGCCAGCCGGGACAGGGCAGATACGAGCAGTACTTC
TRBJ1-2 . TRBV19 TRBD1 CATDRGDGYTF TGTGCCACCGACAGGGGCGACGGCTACACCTTC
TRBJ2-3 . TRBV19 TRBD2 CASSIGGWTTRLRDTQYF TGTGCCAGTAGTATCGGGGGGTGGACTACGAGGTTGAGAGATACGCAGTATTTT
TRBJ2-4 . TRBV2 TRBD2 CASSEFARGDIQYF TGTGCCAGCAGTGAATTTGCCCGGGGGGACATTCAGTACTTC
TRBJ2-1 . TRBV4-1 . CASSQLPGLSSYNEQFF TGCGCCAGCAGCCAATTGCCGGGACTCAGCTCCTACAATGAGCAGTTCTTC
TRBJ2-5 . TRBV5-1 . CASSFGKRQETQYF TGCGCCAGCAGCTTTGGCAAGCGCCAAGAGACCCAGTACTTC
TRBJ2-3 . TRBV5-6 . CASSLSSRPTRTDTQYF TGTGCCAGCAGCTTGAGTTCGCGGCCTACCCGGACAGATACGCAGTATTTT
TRBJ2-7 few TRBV10-3 . CATGQGGMYEQYF TGTGCCACGGGGCAGGGAGGTATGTACGAGCAGTACTTC
TRBJ1-3 . TRBV30 . CAWRIQGGGNTIYF TGTGCCTGGAGAATACAGGGAGGGGGAAACACCATATATTTT
TRBJ2-7 . TRBV19 TRBD1 CASSIGQGREQYF TGTGCCAGTAGTATAGGACAGGGTCGCGAGCAGTACTTC
TRBJ2-3 . TRBV6-1 . CASSEGPPRDTQYF TGTGCCAGCAGTGAGGGGCCCCCCCGGGATACGCAGTATTTT
TRBJ2-2 . TRBV18 . CASSPVTVDTGELFF TGTGCCAGCTCACCAGTGACAGTCGACACCGGGGAGCTGTTTTTT
TRBJ1-1 few TRBV6-6 TRBD1 CASSLSGDRGPEAFF TGTGCCAGCAGTTTATCGGGGGACAGGGGGCCTGAAGCTTTCTTT
TRBJ1-1 . TRBV29-1 . CSVWTELNTEAFF TGCAGCGTGTGGACAGAACTGAACACTGAAGCTTTCTTT
TRBJ2-2 . TRBV27 . CASTRNALTGELFF TGTGCCTCCACCAGGAATGCCCTCACCGGGGAGCTGTTTTTT
TRBJ1-4 few TRBV5-5 TRBD1 CASSSDRGRKLFF TGTGCCAGCAGCTCGGACAGGGGCAGAAAACTGTTTTTT
TRBJ1-3 . TRBV6-6 TRBD1 CASSNYAGTAGNTIYF TGTGCCAGCAGTAATTACGCGGGGACAGCTGGAAACACCATATATTTT
TRBJ2-1 . TRBV12-5 TRBD2 CASGLGLAGGYEQFF TGTGCTAGTGGTTTGGGACTAGCGGGGGGGTATGAGCAGTTCTTC
TRBJ1-1 . TRBV5-1 TRBD1 CASSQDRTPGAFF TGCGCCAGCAGCCAGGACAGGACTCCTGGGGCTTTCTTT
TRBJ2-1 . TRBV9 TRBD2 CASSAGTSGLGQFF TGTGCCAGCAGCGCCGGGACTAGCGGGCTTGGCCAGTTCTTC
TRBJ1-2 . TRBV27 . CASSLLAGEGGYTF TGTGCCAGCAGTTTACTCGCAGGGGAGGGCGGCTACACCTTC
TRBJ2-7 few TRBV2 . CASRTGVEQYF TGTGCCAGCAGGACGGGGGTCGAGCAGTACTTC
TRBJ2-3 . TRBV7-8 . CASSLVLADTQYF TGTGCCAGCAGCTTAGTCCTAGCAGATACGCAGTATTTT
TRBJ2-4 . TRBV6-6 . CASSQKFRGGAVAKNIQYF TGTGCCAGCAGTCAGAAGTTCCGAGGCGGAGCAGTAGCCAAAAACATTCAGTACTTC
TRBJ2-3 . TRBV10-2 . CASSSSDTQYF TGCGCCAGCAGTTCCTCGGATACGCAGTATTTT
TRBJ2-3 . TRBV18 TRBD2 CASGEARGTTDTQYF TGTGCCAGCGGGGAGGCGCGGGGGACCACAGATACGCAGTATTTT
TRBJ2-2 few TRBV2 . CASSELGAPGELFF TGTGCCAGCAGTGAGCTGGGGGCCCCCGGGGAGCTGTTTTTT
TRBJ1-1 once TRBV5-1 . CASSLGVLNTEAFF TGCGCCAGCAGCTTGGGTGTATTGAACACTGAAGCTTTCTTT